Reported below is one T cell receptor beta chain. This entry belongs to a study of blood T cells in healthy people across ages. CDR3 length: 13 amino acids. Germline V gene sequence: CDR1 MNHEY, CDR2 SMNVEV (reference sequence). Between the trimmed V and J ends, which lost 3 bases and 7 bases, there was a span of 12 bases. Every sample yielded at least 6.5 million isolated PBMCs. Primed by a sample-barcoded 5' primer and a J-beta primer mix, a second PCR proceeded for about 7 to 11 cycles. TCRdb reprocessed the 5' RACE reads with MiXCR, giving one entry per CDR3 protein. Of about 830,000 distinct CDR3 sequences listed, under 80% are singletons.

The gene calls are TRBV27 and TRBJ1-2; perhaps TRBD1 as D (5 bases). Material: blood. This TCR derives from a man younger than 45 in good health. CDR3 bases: TGTGCCAGCAGTTTCGGCCGGGGGGGTGGCTACACCTTC. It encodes CASSFGRGGGYTF.